The 14 T cell receptor beta chains given below trace back to one sample, sequenced in a study of shared clonotypes between healthy human individuals. Method: immunoSEQ multiplex PCR; TCRdb's copy keeps in-frame clones and lacks some. Of 2 million to 2.5 million clones in the sample, approximately 94% are singletons; the top ten hold less than 0.15%. The sample taken for sequencing was naive CD4+ T cells sorted from blood. The subset was: CD45RA+ positively selected. The receptors were sampled from a man between 18 and 35 years old in good health.

V and J are TRBV14 and TRBJ2-2; 10 bases agree with TRBD2. Germline CDR1 SGHDN, CDR2 FVKESK. The junction had 3 bases not matched to a gene; V was cut back by 2 bases and J by 6 bases. The CDR3 has 15 residues. For the CDR3, the DNA is TGTGCCAGCAGCCAACAACTAGCGGGGCCCGGGGAGCTGTTTTTT. It codes for CASSQQLAGPGELFF.

V usage is TRBV4-3 and J usage is TRBJ2-3, with 7 bases matching TRBD2. V dropped 1 base and J dropped 8; count of bases not matched to a gene: 6. The CDR3 covers 14 residues. CDR1 LGHNA and CDR2 YSLEER come from the germline V gene. CDR3: CASSQGLAVGTQYF. CDR3 DNA: TGCGCCAGCAGCCAAGGCCTAGCGGTTGGTACGCAGTATTTT.

The CDR3 sequence: CASSLKGGYGYTF. Here the CDR3 DNA reads TGTGCCAGCAGCTTGAAAGGGGGCTATGGCTACACCTTC. V is TRBV5-4 and J is TRBJ1-2; D may be TRBD1 (6 bases). The length of the CDR3 is 13 residues. Deletions cut 1 base from V and 4 bases from J, with 8 bases between. Germline V gene lookup returns CDR1 SGHNT and CDR2 YYREEE (reference sequence).

The V gene is TRBV5-1, the J gene TRBJ2-7; 9 nucleotides line up with TRBD2. The CDR3 contains 14 residues. Germline V gene data show CDR1 as SGHRS and CDR2 as YFSETQ. V lost 5 bases and J lost 2; bases outside the gene matches: 5. The DNA for the CDR3 is TGCGCCAGCAGGCCGGCTAGCGGGACCTACGAGCAGTACTTC. Amino acid sequence: CASRPASGTYEQYF. Drawing the rest from reference TRBV5-1 and TRBJ2-7, the complete variable domain is KAGVTQTPRYLIKTRGQQVTLSCSPISGHRSVSWYQQTPGQGLQFLFEYFSETQRNKGNFPGRFSGRQFSNSRSEMNVSTLELGDSALYLCASRPASGTYEQYFGPGTRLTVT.

The genes are TRBV5-6 and TRBJ2-1, with D perhaps being TRBD1 or TRBD2 (5 bases each). Germline assignment: CDR1 SGHDT and CDR2 YYEEEE. V was pared by 4 bases and J by 6 bases, with 20 bases between. The CDR3 spans 16 residues. CDR3 sequence: CASSLRWGKLGNEQFF. CDR3 coding DNA: TGTGCCAGCAGCCTCAGGTGGGGGAAACTAGGCAATGAGCAGTTCTTC.

This chain links TRBV14 with TRBJ2-5; D assignment may be TRBD1 or TRBD2 (5 bases each). V was trimmed by 1 base and J by 4 bases, leaving 10 bases between them. CDR1 is SGHDN and CDR2 is FVKESK in the germline V gene. The CDR3 has 14 amino acids. The CDR3 here is CASSQVRDVETQYF. Here the CDR3 DNA reads TGTGCCAGCAGCCAAGTCCGGGACGTAGAGACCCAGTACTTC.

About this clone: The same CDR3 arises from other DNA sequences in this sample as well. V is TRBV29-1 and J is TRBJ2-7, with 7 bases aligning to TRBD1. The CDR3 loop spans 16 amino acids. Germline CDR1 and CDR2: SQVTM and ANQGSEA. J gave up 2 bases and V 4 bases, and 14 bases lay outside the gene matches. The DNA of the CDR3 is TGCAGCGTTGGTCAACCGACAGGGTTGGGCACCTACGAGCAGTACTTC. Amino acid sequence: CSVGQPTGLGTYEQYF.

The chain recombines TRBV7-6 with TRBJ1-2; 8 bases match TRBD1. The CDR3 sequence is 13 residues long. V trimming: 5 bases; J trimming: 8 bases; junction bases outside the gene matches: 7. Germline-derived CDR1 and CDR2 are SGHVS and FNYEAQ. Here the CDR3 reads CASSLDRAGGYTF. In DNA form, the CDR3 reads TGTGCCAGCAGCCTGGACAGGGCGGGGGGCTACACCTTC. Filled out from reference TRBV7-6 and TRBJ1-2, the complete variable domain reads GAGVSQSPRYKVTKRGQDVALRCDPISGHVSLYWYRQALGQGPEFLTYFNYEAQQDKSGLPNDRFSAERPEGSISTLTIQRTEQRDSAMYRCASSLDRAGGYTFGSGTRLTVV.

The gene calls are TRBV14 and TRBJ2-7; D is ambiguous. V was cut by 5 bases and J by 1 base, with 12 bases left in between. This CDR3 is 14 amino acids long. CDR1 and CDR2 from the germline V gene are SGHDN and FVKESK. CDR3 sequence (DNA): TGTGCCAGCAGCGTCCCCGGGCTTTCCTACGAGCAGTACTTC. Translated, it gives CASSVPGLSYEQYF.

The chain recombines TRBV2 with TRBJ2-7; TRBD1 matches 9 bases. Germline V lookup: CDR1 SNHLY, CDR2 FYNNEI. The V and J ends lost 6 bases and 3 bases, in that order; junction bases with no gene match: 6. The CDR3 is 14 amino acids. CDR3 sequence: CASRKQGAHYEQYF. The DNA for the CDR3 is TGTGCCAGCAGAAAACAGGGGGCGCACTACGAGCAGTACTTC.

As for this clone: An end of the junction does not agree with germline; a read error may underlie this. This sequence joins TRBV6-5 and TRBJ2-5; the D is unclear. Germline V gene sequence: CDR1 MNHEY, CDR2 SVGAGI. The CDR3 spans 13 residues. CDR3 residues: CASKRNQQGTQYF. The CDR3 DNA reads as TGTGCCAGCAAAAGGAACCAACAAGGGACCCAGTACTTC.

V usage is TRBV27 and J usage is TRBJ2-7; D perhaps matches TRBD1 (5 bases). The CDR3 spans 15 residues. Per the germline V gene, CDR1 is MNHEY and CDR2 is SMNVEV (reference sequence). The V end was cut by 6 bases, the J end by 5 bases, with 20 bases between. This CDR3 is CASRLYLQGSDEQYF. CDR3 DNA: TGTGCCAGCAGACTCTACCTCCAGGGTTCCGACGAGCAGTACTTC.

Only one count was recorded for this clone. V is TRBV19 and J is TRBJ1-3; D unclear. The CDR3 has 14 amino acids. Germline loops: CDR1 LNHDA, CDR2 SQIVND (reference sequence). The V end was cut by 8 bases, the J end by 0 bases, with 11 bases between. The CDR3 DNA sequence: TGTGCCAGTCGCCCGGCAGGCTCTGGAAACACCATATATTTT. It is translated as CASRPAGSGNTIYF. Based on the CDR3 plus reference TRBV19 and TRBJ1-3, the full variable domain is DGGITQSPKYLFRKEGQNVTLSCEQNLNHDAMYWYRQDPGQGLRLIYYSQIVNDFQKGDIAEGYSVSREKKESFPLTVTSAQKNPTAFYLCASRPAGSGNTIYFGEGSWLTVV.

J is TRBJ1-6 and V is TRBV5-6, with D possibly TRBD1 on 5 matching bases. Germline-derived CDR1 and CDR2 are SGHDT and YYEEEE. The CDR3 loop spans 14 amino acids. V lost 1 base and J lost 6, with 8 bases in between. CDR3 loop: CASSLRGVNSPLHF. CDR3 sequence (DNA): TGTGCCAGCAGCTTGCGAGGGGTTAATTCACCCCTCCACTTT.